These T cell receptor beta chains were read from a single sample in a study of cytotoxic CD8 clonotypes in ibrutinib-treated CLL. Clones were sequenced by immunoSEQ multiplex PCR, and TCRdb holds only the in-frame ones, with some missing. Among some 50,000 clones, roughly 57% were seen once, and the ten largest hold 25% to 30%. The sequences come from PBMCs, collected after 24 months of ibrutinib treatment. The receptors shown here come from a human donor with chronic lymphocytic leukemia. The CDR3 runs from the conserved cysteine through the conserved F or W. Each record gives: CDR3 DNA, CDR3 protein, V gene, D gene, clone size, J gene. The D gene is left open where the match is weak. Some rows mark clone size as missing; the rest say once, few, many or name a class of expanded clone.

TGTGCCATCAGTGAGTGGGGGGGGGCGCGAGCGGACACTGAAGCTTTCTTT,CAISEWGGARADTEAFF,TRBV10-3,.,.,TRBJ1-1
TGTGCCAGCAGCCCCCCATCAGGGCGGGACACTGAAGCTTTCTTT,CASSPPSGRDTEAFF,TRBV7-9,.,.,TRBJ1-1
TGTGCCAGCAGCCCCCAGGGACAGGGTGGCTATGGCTACACCTTC,CASSPQGQGGYGYTF,TRBV9,TRBD1,.,TRBJ1-2
TGTGCCAGCAGCCAAACAGGTTTAGGCTATGGCTACACCTTC,CASSQTGLGYGYTF,TRBV6-1,.,.,TRBJ1-2
TGTGCCAGCAGTGAACGACTAGCCTCCTACAATGAGCAGTTCTTC,CASSERLASYNEQFF,TRBV6-1,TRBD2,few,TRBJ2-1
TGTGCCAGCAGTGACGGACAGACTCCACGGGAGGGCTACACCTTC,CASSDGQTPREGYTF,TRBV6-1,.,.,TRBJ1-2
TGTGCCAGCAGCCCACTCAGACCAGAAGCGGGCGATGAGCAGTTCTTC,CASSPLRPEAGDEQFF,TRBV14,.,few,TRBJ2-1
TGCGCCAGCAGCCGGGGGGGGGACACAGATACGCAGTATTTT,CASSRGGDTDTQYF,TRBV4-1,TRBD2,few,TRBJ2-3
TGTGCCAGCAGCTTAGTCGCGATAACAGGGGCGGTGTTAGATACGCAGTATTTT,CASSLVAITGAVLDTQYF,TRBV7-6,TRBD1,.,TRBJ2-3
TGTGCCAGCAGCCGACAGGGCGCTATGACCCAGTACTTC,CASSRQGAMTQYF,TRBV7-8,TRBD1,.,TRBJ2-5
TGCGCCAGCAGCTTTCTGCCAGCCCCAGATACGCAGTATTTT,CASSFLPAPDTQYF,TRBV5-1,.,once,TRBJ2-3
TGTGCCAGCAGCTTGGGACTAGCGAGCGACGAGCAGTACTTC,CASSLGLASDEQYF,TRBV13,TRBD2,.,TRBJ2-7
TGCAGCGCCGGACAGGGATATGGCTACACCTTC,CSAGQGYGYTF,TRBV29-1,TRBD1,many,TRBJ1-2
TGTGCCAGCAGTGAAAGGGACAGGGGTATCGATGAGCAGTTCTTC,CASSERDRGIDEQFF,TRBV2,TRBD1,.,TRBJ2-1
TGTGCCAGCAGCCGCGTAATCGGGGAGCTGTTTTTT,CASSRVIGELFF,TRBV13,.,.,TRBJ2-2
TGTGCCAGCAGCGTAGTAGGACCCCGAGAGGGTCAGCCCCAGCATTTT,CASSVVGPREGQPQHF,TRBV9,.,.,TRBJ1-5
TGCGCCAGCAGCGCGACGGGACAGGGGGCGCGCGGCTACACCTTC,CASSATGQGARGYTF,TRBV5-1,TRBD1,.,TRBJ1-2
TGTGCCAGCAGCTGGGGGGCAGCGAACACTGAAGCTTTCTTT,CASSWGAANTEAFF,TRBV5-6,.,.,TRBJ1-1
TGTGCCATCAGTATGACTAGCGGAATGTCCGAGACCCAGTACTTC,CAISMTSGMSETQYF,TRBV10-3,TRBD2,.,TRBJ2-5
TGTGCCAGCAGCTTATCTCCTAGCGGGGCCACCGGGGAGCTGTTTTTT,CASSLSPSGATGELFF,TRBV7-8,TRBD2,many,TRBJ2-2
TGCGCCAGCAGCCCGAGGGGTAGCGGGGGGGATGATACGCAGTATTTT,CASSPRGSGGDDTQYF,TRBV4-1,TRBD2,.,TRBJ2-3
TGCAGCTTCAGACAGGGGCACTACGAGCAGTACTTC,CSFRQGHYEQYF,TRBV29-1,TRBD1,.,TRBJ2-7
TGTGCCAGCAGGGGACAGTCCAGCTCCTATAATTCACCCCTCCACTTT,CASRGQSSSYNSPLHF,TRBV27,TRBD1,.,TRBJ1-6
TGTGCCAGTAGTCTCGATGGGACAGGGGGTTCGACCGGGGAGCTGTTTTTT,CASSLDGTGGSTGELFF,TRBV19,TRBD1,.,TRBJ2-2
TGTGCCAGCAGCTGGATACAGGGAATCGGAAACACCATATATTTT,CASSWIQGIGNTIYF,TRBV5-6,.,.,TRBJ1-3
TGTGCCAGCAGCTTGGGGGAGGGCTTGTACAATGAGCAGTTCTTC,CASSLGEGLYNEQFF,TRBV7-9,TRBD2,medium-sized,TRBJ2-1
TGTGCCAGCAGCTCCATTCCCCATACTAGAGAGGAGGAGACCCAGTACTTC,CASSSIPHTREEETQYF,TRBV5-4,.,.,TRBJ2-5
TGTGCCAGCAGCTTGGGGCCTAGCGGCCGGTTCGGCGAGCAGTACTTC,CASSLGPSGRFGEQYF,TRBV5-4,TRBD2,once,TRBJ2-7
TGCGCCAGCAGCCCCTACGGACAGGGGATTAATGAAAAACTGTTTTTT,CASSPYGQGINEKLFF,TRBV5-1,TRBD1,.,TRBJ1-4
TGCAGCGTACACACAGGGGCCTACGAGCAGTACTTC,CSVHTGAYEQYF,TRBV29-1,TRBD1,.,TRBJ2-7
TGTGCCAGCAGCGTAGTTTCTAGCGGGGGGGTGGATACGCAGTATTTT,CASSVVSSGGVDTQYF,TRBV9,TRBD2,.,TRBJ2-3
TGTGCCAGCAGTGAAAGGGGTGGACAGGGCGCTAGCAATCAGCCCCAGCATTTT,CASSERGGQGASNQPQHF,TRBV6-1,TRBD1,once,TRBJ1-5
TGTGCCAGCAGCTTGGGAGGGGGATATGGCTACACCTTC,CASSLGGGYGYTF,TRBV5-4,.,few,TRBJ1-2
TGTGCCAGCAGGTCCGAGAGGGGTGCTAGAACCCAGCATTTT,CASRSERGARTQHF,TRBV6-6,.,.,TRBJ1-5
TGTGCCAGCAGCTTAGAGGTGCGCGTCAATGAGCAGTTCTTC,CASSLEVRVNEQFF,TRBV11-2,.,few,TRBJ2-1
TGTGCCAGCACCAACGGGGGACAGGGGAACCATGGCTACACCTTC,CASTNGGQGNHGYTF,TRBV6-6,TRBD1,.,TRBJ1-2
TGTGCCAGCACTGGCGCCGGGCAGTCCTATGGCTACACCTTC,CASTGAGQSYGYTF,TRBV6-6,.,few,TRBJ1-2
TGTGCCAGCAGTTTTGGTCGGGACAGGGGCTACGAGCAGTACTTC,CASSFGRDRGYEQYF,TRBV27,TRBD1,.,TRBJ2-7
TGTGCCATCAGGCAAATGGACCGTCCGGCGTTAAATAATTCACCCCTCCACTTT,CAIRQMDRPALNNSPLHF,TRBV10-3,.,.,TRBJ1-6
TGTGCCAGCAGCGAGGGGACAGGAGCTTACAATGAGCAGTTCTTC,CASSEGTGAYNEQFF,TRBV5-4,TRBD1,.,TRBJ2-1